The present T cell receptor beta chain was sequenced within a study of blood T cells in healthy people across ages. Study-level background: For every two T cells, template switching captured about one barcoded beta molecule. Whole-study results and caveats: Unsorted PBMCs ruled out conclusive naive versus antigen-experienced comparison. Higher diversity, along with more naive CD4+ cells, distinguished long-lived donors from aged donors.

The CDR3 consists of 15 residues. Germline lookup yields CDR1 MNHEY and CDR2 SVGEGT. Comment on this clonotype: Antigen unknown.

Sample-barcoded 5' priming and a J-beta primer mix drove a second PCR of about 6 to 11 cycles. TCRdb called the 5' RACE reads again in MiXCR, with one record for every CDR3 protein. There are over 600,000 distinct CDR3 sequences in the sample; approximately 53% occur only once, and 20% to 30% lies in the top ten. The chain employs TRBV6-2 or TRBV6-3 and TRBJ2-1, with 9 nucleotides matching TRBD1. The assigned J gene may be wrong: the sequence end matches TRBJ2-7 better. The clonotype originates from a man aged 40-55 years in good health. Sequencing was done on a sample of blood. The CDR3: CASSDPQGAYDEQYF. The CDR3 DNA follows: TGTGCCAGCAGCGACCCACAGGGGGCCTATGACGAGCAGTACTTC.